A few counts support the clone carrying this T cell receptor (beta chain). Its antigen is unknown. The sample belongs to a study of response to subunit inactivated influenza vaccine. Study observations and caveats: Each seasonal influenza vaccination recruits few new T cells, the authors suggested.

The CDR3 covers 15 residues. Trimming removed 1 base from V and 9 bases from J; junction bases left unmatched: 4. Per the germline V gene, CDR1 is SEHNR and CDR2 is FQNEAQ (reference sequence). TCRdb used MiXCR to reprocess the RT-PCR reads, holding one entry per CDR3 protein. The table has approximately 490,000 distinct CDR3 sequences, approximately 7.8% seen once. The genes are TRBV7-9 and TRBJ2-1, with 12 nucleotides matching TRBD2. The clonotype originates from a man aged 50-75 years who received an inactivated influenza vaccine. This material consisted of PBMCs from blood, taken approximately 25 months after vaccination. The CDR3 sequence: CASSLGLAGVPEQFF. As DNA, the CDR3 is TGTGCCAGCAGCTTAGGACTAGCGGGAGTTCCTGAGCAGTTCTTC.